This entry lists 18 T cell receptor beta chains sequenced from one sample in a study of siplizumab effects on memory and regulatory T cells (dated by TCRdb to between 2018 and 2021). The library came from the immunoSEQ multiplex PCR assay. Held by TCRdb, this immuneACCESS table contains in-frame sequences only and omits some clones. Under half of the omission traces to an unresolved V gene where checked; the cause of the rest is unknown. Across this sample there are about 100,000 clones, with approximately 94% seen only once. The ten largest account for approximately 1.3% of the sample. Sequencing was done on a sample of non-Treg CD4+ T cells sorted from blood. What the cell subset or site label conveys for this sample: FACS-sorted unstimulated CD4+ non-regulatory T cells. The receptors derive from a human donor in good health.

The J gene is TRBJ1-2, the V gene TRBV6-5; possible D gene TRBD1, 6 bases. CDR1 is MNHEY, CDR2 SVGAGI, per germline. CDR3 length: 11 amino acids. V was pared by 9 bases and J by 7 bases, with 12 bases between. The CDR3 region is CASSGGGGYTF. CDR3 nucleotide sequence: TGTGCCAGTTCTGGGGGCGGTGGCTACACCTTC.

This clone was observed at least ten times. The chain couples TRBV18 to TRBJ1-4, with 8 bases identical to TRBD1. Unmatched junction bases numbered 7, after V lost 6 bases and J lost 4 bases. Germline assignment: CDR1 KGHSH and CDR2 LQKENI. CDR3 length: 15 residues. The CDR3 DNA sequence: TGTGCCAGCTCCCCCAGGGGGCAGGGTAATGAAAAACTGTTTTTT. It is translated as CASSPRGQGNEKLFF.

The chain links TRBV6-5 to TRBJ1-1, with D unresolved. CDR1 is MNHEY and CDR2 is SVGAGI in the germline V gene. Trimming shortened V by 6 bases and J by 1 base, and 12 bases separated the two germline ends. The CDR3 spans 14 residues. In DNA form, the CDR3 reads TGTGCCAGCAGCAAACAGTACTCGAACACTGAAGCTTTCTTT. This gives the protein CASSKQYSNTEAFF.

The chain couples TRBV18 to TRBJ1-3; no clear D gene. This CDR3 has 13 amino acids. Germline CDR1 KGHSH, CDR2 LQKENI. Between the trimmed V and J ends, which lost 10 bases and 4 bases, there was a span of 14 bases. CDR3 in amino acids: CANPAPAGNTIYF. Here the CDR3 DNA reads TGTGCCAACCCGGCCCCGGCAGGAAACACCATATATTTT.

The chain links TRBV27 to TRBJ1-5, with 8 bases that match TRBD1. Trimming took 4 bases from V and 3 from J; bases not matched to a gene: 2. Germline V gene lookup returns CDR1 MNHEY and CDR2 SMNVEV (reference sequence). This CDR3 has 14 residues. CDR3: CASSSGGTNQPQHF. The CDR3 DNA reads TGTGCCAGCAGTTCAGGGGGCACCAATCAGCCCCAGCATTTT.

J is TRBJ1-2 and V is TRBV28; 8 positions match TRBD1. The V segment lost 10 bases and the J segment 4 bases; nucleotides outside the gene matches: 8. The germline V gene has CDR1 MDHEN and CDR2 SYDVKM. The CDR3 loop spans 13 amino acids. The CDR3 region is CATRTGTGYGYTF. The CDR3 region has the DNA TGTGCCACCAGGACAGGGACTGGCTATGGCTACACCTTC.

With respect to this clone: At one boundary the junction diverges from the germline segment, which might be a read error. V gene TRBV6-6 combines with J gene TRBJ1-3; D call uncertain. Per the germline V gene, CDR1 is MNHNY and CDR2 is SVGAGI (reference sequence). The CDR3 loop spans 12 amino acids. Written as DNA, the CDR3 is TGTGCCAGCGGTTACGTTGGAAACACCATATATTTT. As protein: CASGYVGNTIYF.

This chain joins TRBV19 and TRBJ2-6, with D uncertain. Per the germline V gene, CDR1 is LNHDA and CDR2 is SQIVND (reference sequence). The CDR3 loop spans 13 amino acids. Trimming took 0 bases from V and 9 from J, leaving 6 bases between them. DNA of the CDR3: TGTGCCAGTAGTATAGAACAAGGCAACGTCCTGACTTTC. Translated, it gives CASSIEQGNVLTF.

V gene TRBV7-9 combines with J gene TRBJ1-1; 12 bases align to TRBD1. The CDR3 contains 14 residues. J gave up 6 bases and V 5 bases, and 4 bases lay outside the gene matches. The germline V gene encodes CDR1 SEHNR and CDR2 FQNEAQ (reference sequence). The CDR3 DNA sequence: TGTGCCAGCAGCACGGGACAGGGGGCATCTGAAGCTTTCTTT. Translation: CASSTGQGASEAFF.

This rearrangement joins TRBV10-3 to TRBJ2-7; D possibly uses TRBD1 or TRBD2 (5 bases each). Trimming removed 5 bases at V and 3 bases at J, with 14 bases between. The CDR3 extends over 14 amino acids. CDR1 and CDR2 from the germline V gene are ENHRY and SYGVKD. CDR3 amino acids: CAISISRGDYEQYF. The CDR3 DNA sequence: TGTGCCATCAGTATATCCCGAGGGGACTACGAGCAGTACTTC.

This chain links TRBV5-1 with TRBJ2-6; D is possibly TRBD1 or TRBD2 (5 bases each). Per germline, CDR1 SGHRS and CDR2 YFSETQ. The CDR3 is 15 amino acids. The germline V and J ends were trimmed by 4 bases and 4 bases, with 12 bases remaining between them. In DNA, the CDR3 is TGCGCCAGCAGCCCCGGGGCGAAAGGGGCCAACGTCCTGACTTTC. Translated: CASSPGAKGANVLTF.

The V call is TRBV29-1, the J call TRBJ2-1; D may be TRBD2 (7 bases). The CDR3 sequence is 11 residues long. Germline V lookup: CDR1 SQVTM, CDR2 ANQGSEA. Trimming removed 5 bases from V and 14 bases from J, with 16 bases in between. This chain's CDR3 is CSVIRGAGEFF. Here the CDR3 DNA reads TGCAGCGTTATACGGGGGGCGGGGGAGTTCTTC.

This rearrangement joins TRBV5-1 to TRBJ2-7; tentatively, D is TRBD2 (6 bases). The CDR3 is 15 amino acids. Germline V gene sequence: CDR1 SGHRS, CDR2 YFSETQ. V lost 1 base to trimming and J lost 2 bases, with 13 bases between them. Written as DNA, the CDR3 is TGCGCCAGCAGCTTGACCGGGGGTAGTACCTACGAGCAGTACTTC. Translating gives CASSLTGGSTYEQYF.

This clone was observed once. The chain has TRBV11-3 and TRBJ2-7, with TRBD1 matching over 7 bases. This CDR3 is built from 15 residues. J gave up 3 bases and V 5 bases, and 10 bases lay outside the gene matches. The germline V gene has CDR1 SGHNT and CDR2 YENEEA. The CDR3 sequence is CASSVKTGTDYEQYF. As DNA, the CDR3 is TGTGCCAGCAGCGTCAAAACCGGGACAGACTACGAGCAGTACTTC.

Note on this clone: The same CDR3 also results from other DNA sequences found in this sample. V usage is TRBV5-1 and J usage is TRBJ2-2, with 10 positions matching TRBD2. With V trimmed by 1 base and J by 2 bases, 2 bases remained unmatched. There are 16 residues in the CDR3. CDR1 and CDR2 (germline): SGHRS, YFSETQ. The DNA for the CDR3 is TGCGCCAGCAGCTTGACTAGCGGGACAAACACCGGGGAGCTGTTTTTT. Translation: CASSLTSGTNTGELFF.

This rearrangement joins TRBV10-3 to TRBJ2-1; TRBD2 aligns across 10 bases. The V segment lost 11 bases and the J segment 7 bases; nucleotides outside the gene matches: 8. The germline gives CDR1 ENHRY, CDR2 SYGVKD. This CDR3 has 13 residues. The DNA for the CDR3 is TGTGCCCACAGCGGGAGGGAATTTAATGAGCAGTTCTTC. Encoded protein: CAHSGREFNEQFF.

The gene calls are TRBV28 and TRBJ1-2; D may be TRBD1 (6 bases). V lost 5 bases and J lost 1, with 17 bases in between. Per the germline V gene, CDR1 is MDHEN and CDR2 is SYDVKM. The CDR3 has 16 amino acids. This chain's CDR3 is CASSTRTGTHNYGYTF. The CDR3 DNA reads TGTGCCAGCAGTACACGAACCGGGACACATAACTATGGCTACACCTTC.

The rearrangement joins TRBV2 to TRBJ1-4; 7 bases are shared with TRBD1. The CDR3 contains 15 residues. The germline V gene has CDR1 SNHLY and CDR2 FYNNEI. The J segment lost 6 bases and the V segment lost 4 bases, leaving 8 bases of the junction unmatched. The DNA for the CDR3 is TGTGCCAGCAGTGGCCGGGCCCAGGGGGATGAAAAACTGTTTTTT. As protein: CASSGRAQGDEKLFF.